Below are 10 T cell receptor beta chains sequenced from a single sample in a study of blood T cell repertoires in COVID-19. Only in-frame clones appear in the TCRdb table, and some are missing; sequencing was by immunoSEQ multiplex PCR. This sample has roughly 250,000 clones, with more than 70% found just once. Sequenced sample: PBMCs or T cells enriched from blood (not recorded which). The receptors shown here come from a woman in her fifties or sixties who had recovered from COVID-19.

The J gene is TRBJ1-1, the V gene TRBV7-6; 10 nucleotides match TRBD1. The germline gives CDR1 SGHVS, CDR2 FNYEAQ. J gave up 1 base and V 5 bases, and 10 bases lay outside the gene matches. The CDR3 contains 17 residues. Here the CDR3 DNA reads TGTGCCAGCAGCCCCAGAGACAGGGGGCCAGAGAACACTGAAGCTTTCTTT. Its translation: CASSPRDRGPENTEAFF.

The chain combines TRBV4-1 with TRBJ2-5; 8 bases match TRBD2. Unmatched junction bases numbered 6, after V lost 1 base and J lost 2 bases. Germline CDR1 MGHRA, CDR2 YSYEKL. The CDR3 contains 16 residues. Here the CDR3 DNA reads TGCGCCAGCAGCCAAGGGCTAGCGGGCCCTCAAGAGACCCAGTACTTC. Translated: CASSQGLAGPQETQYF.

The chain carries TRBV6-2 or TRBV6-3 and TRBJ2-7; 8 bases match TRBD1. J gave up 3 bases and V 0 bases, and 4 bases lay outside the gene matches. CDR1 is MNHEY, CDR2 SVGEGT, per germline. CDR3 length: 15 residues. CDR3 sequence: CASSYSRTGYYEQYF. CDR3 nucleotide sequence: TGTGCCAGCAGTTACTCAAGGACAGGGTACTACGAGCAGTACTTC.

The chain uses TRBV27 and TRBJ1-3; TRBD1 is a possible D gene (5 bases). Germline V gives CDR1 MNHEY, CDR2 SMNVEV (reference sequence). V was pared by 6 bases and J by 0 bases, with 12 bases between. The CDR3 has 15 residues. The DNA for the CDR3 is TGTGCCAGCAGCCGCTCGGGGGACTCTGGAAACACCATATATTTT. Translating gives CASSRSGDSGNTIYF.

The chain carries TRBV3-1 (or the pseudogene TRBV3-2) and TRBJ1-5, with D hard to call. The CDR3 extends over 15 amino acids. Trimming shortened V by 1 base and J by 2 bases, and 9 bases separated the two germline ends. Germline lookup yields CDR1 LGHDT and CDR2 YNNKEL (reference sequence). Here the CDR3 reads CASSQGSSGNQPQHF. In DNA form, the CDR3 reads TGTGCCAGCAGCCAAGGCTCATCAGGCAATCAGCCCCAGCATTTT.

This rearrangement joins TRBV29-1 to TRBJ1-2; a weak D match, TRBD1 (6 bases). CDR3 length: 11 residues. V shed 7 bases and J shed 6 bases, with 12 bases lying between them. Germline V gene lookup returns CDR1 SQVTM and CDR2 ANQGSEA. The CDR3 spells CSGSSGDGYTF. Written as DNA, the CDR3 is TGCAGCGGTAGCTCAGGGGATGGCTACACCTTC. Variable domain in full (rest from reference TRBV29-1 and TRBJ1-2): SAVISQKPSRDICQRGTSLTIQCQVDSQVTMMFWYRQQPGQSLTLIATANQGSEATYESGFVIDKFPISRPNLTFSTLTVSNMSPEDSSIYLCSGSSGDGYTFGSGTRLTVV.

The J gene is TRBJ1-1, the V gene TRBV5-1; 12 bases map to TRBD1. CDR1 is SGHRS and CDR2 is YFSETQ in the germline V gene. The CDR3 runs 16 residues. The junction had 4 bases not matched to a gene; V was cut back by 0 bases and J by 4 bases. CDR3 nucleotide sequence: TGCGCCAGCAGCTTGGCTGGGACAGGGGGCGGCACTGAAGCTTTCTTT. It specifies CASSLAGTGGGTEAFF. The full variable domain, in which reference TRBV5-1 and TRBJ1-1 provide the parts outside the CDR3, is KAGVTQTPRYLIKTRGQQVTLSCSPISGHRSVSWYQQTPGQGLQFLFEYFSETQRNKGNFPGRFSGRQFSNSRSEMNVSTLELGDSALYLCASSLAGTGGGTEAFFGQGTRLTVV.

The chain links TRBV28 to TRBJ1-5; D perhaps matches TRBD1 (5 bases). This CDR3 spans 15 amino acids. Germline V CDR1 and CDR2: MDHEN, SYDVKM. V lost 8 bases to trimming and J lost 6 bases, with 20 bases between them. The CDR3 region is CASPPSGGGSQPQHF. CDR3 DNA: TGTGCCAGCCCCCCCTCGGGGGGAGGTAGTCAGCCCCAGCATTTT.

This clone has just a few counts. The chain uses TRBV6-5 and TRBJ1-5, with 7 bases that match TRBD1. This CDR3 comprises 13 residues. Germline CDR1 is MNHEY and CDR2 is SVGAGI. Trimming took 6 bases from V and 4 from J; bases not matched to a gene: 3. CDR3: CASRGTANQPQHF. In DNA, the CDR3 is TGTGCCAGCAGAGGGACAGCAAATCAGCCCCAGCATTTT.

This chain links TRBV24-1 with TRBJ2-3; 15 positions match TRBD2. Germline V gene data show CDR1 as KGHDR and CDR2 as SFDVKD. V gave up 4 bases and J gave up 5 bases; unmatched junction bases: 6. The CDR3 spans 17 residues. CDR3 amino acids: CATSDRTSGRAGDTQYF. The CDR3 bases are TGTGCCACCAGTGACCGGACTAGCGGGAGGGCCGGAGATACGCAGTATTTT.